The clone carrying this TCR beta chain was detected only a few times. What it recognizes is unknown. CDR3 length equals 14 residues. The ends were cut back, 4 bases at V and 6 bases at J, with 12 bases in the middle. The germline CDR1 and CDR2 sequences are SGHDN and FVKESK. The authors reverse transcribed all of the isolated RNA, so sequencing captured expressed TCRB transcripts. The table came from immunoSEQ multiplex PCR; TCRdb's copy has only in-frame clones and leaves some out. The data hold roughly 280,000 clones, with 24% observed a single time. One heparinised blood draw averaging about 116 mL was given by each donor. Cell sorting via CD45RO/CCR7/CD25/CD127/CD95/CD27 was performed to obtain CD4+ naive, central memory, regulatory and stem cell-like memory cells. This sample is part of a study of beta chain features in type 1 diabetes. General observations from the study: For Type 1 diabetes patients, all four CD4+ subsets carried TCRB CDR3s that were moderately but significantly shorter. Small HLA sub-analyses could not settle whether HLA shapes TCRB rearrangement. Compared with healthy donors, patients appeared to share more similar naive, central memory and regulatory TCRB repertoires.

The receptor's source is a young woman with type 1 diabetes. The sequencing sample was made of naive CD4+ T cells from blood. The V gene is TRBV14, the J gene TRBJ1-4, with D possibly being TRBD1 (5 bases). This CDR3 is CASSPTGTDEKLFF. The DNA for the CDR3 is TGTGCCAGCAGCCCTACAGGAACGGATGAAAAACTGTTTTTT.